This T cell receptor beta chain was identified during a study of cytomegalovirus exposure and HLA in healthy donors. Assay: immunoSEQ multiplex PCR; the TCRdb copy retains only in-frame clones and omits some. The sample comprises some 290,000 clones, 88% of which are singletons, and roughly 0.96% rests with the top ten. Material for sequencing was PBMCs. This clonotype was obtained from a man aged 25 to 40 in good health and CMV-seronegative.

CDR3 region: CASSIEGWLAGYTF. Written as DNA, the CDR3 is TGTGCCAGTAGTATTGAGGGATGGTTGGCTGGCTACACCTTC. This chain joins TRBV19 and TRBJ1-2; D not certain. This CDR3 comprises 14 residues. CDR1 and CDR2 (germline): LNHDA, SQIVND (reference sequence). The germline V and J ends were trimmed by 3 bases and 7 bases, with 15 bases remaining between them.